Below are 31 T cell receptor beta chains sequenced from a single sample in a study of blood T cell repertoires in COVID-19 (TCRdb year 2020). The library was generated by the immunoSEQ multiplex PCR assay. In TCRdb, the immuneACCESS table is reduced to in-frame sequences with V and J assigned. These tables do not hold every clone; where another copy was compared, an unresolved V gene accounts for under half, and the others remain unexplained. The sample data list about 39,000 clones, and 88% of these were observed just once. Of the sample, 2% to 2.5% is held by the ten largest clones. The sample was peripheral blood. The receptors derive from a human donor in a cohort sampled during active COVID-19.

This clone came up a few times. This chain joins TRBV2 and TRBJ1-5, with D hard to call. Deletions cut 3 bases from V and 2 bases from J, with 5 bases between. The CDR3 is made up of 13 amino acids. Germline assignment: CDR1 SNHLY and CDR2 FYNNEI. This CDR3 reads CASSERGNQPQHF. DNA for the CDR3: TGTGCCAGCAGTGAGAGGGGCAATCAGCCCCAGCATTTT.

The V call is TRBV6-6, the J call TRBJ1-1, with D hard to call. Germline CDR1 MNHNY, CDR2 SVGAGI (reference sequence). The ends were cut back, 7 bases at V and 1 base at J, with 4 bases in the middle. CDR3 length: 11 amino acids. CDR3 in DNA: TGTGCCAGCACCCAGAACACTGAAGCTTTCTTT. Amino acid sequence: CASTQNTEAFF.

J is TRBJ2-2 and V is TRBV28; 8 bases are a match to TRBD1. CDR1 and CDR2 from the germline V gene are MDHEN and SYDVKM. V dropped 6 bases and J dropped 2; count of bases not matched to a gene: 5. This CDR3 is built from 15 residues. The CDR3 nucleotides read TGTGCCAGCAGAGAGGACAGGGTCAACACCGGGGAGCTGTTTTTT. Translated: CASREDRVNTGELFF.

CDR3: CASSSYSSPPGANVLTF. In DNA, the CDR3 is TGTGCCAGCAGCTCCTACTCGTCTCCGCCTGGGGCCAACGTCCTGACTTTC. The chain carries TRBV7-3 and TRBJ2-6; D not certain. This CDR3 has 17 residues. Deletions cut 4 bases from V and 2 bases from J, with 15 bases between. Germline V lookup: CDR1 SGHTA, CDR2 FQGTGA.

This clone was detected once. This chain links TRBV28 with TRBJ2-7, with TRBD1 identical over 7 bases. Losses at the gene ends were 5 bases for V and 5 bases for J; bases not matched to a gene: 9. The CDR3 extends over 14 amino acids. In germline, CDR1 is MDHEN, CDR2 SYDVKM. CDR3 residues: CASSEPTGSHEQYF. CDR3 nucleotides: TGTGCCAGCAGTGAACCGACAGGGTCCCACGAGCAGTACTTC.

CDR3 bases: TGTGCCAGCAGTTACTCGACGGCAGGTGATGGCTACACCTTC. Translating gives CASSYSTAGDGYTF. The rearrangement joins TRBV6-5 to TRBJ1-2; unclear D gene. The germline V gene has CDR1 MNHEY and CDR2 SVGAGI. V was trimmed by 0 bases and J by 6 bases, leaving 11 bases between them. CDR3 length equals 14 residues.

The V and J genes are TRBV6-6 and TRBJ1-1; a possible D gene is TRBD1 (6 bases). The CDR3 has 13 amino acids. CDR1 MNHNY and CDR2 SVGAGI come from the germline V gene (reference sequence). V was pared by 7 bases and J by 3 bases, with 12 bases between. The CDR3 sequence: CASTHRADTEAFF. Written as DNA, the CDR3 is TGTGCCAGCACCCACAGGGCTGACACTGAAGCTTTCTTT.

The chain is built from TRBV6-5 and TRBJ2-7, with D perhaps TRBD2 (6 bases). Looked up from germline, CDR1 is MNHEY and CDR2 is SVGAGI. The CDR3 loop spans 14 amino acids. The V end was cut by 2 bases, the J end by 2 bases, with 10 bases between. CDR3: CASSYAGLTYEQYF. DNA for the CDR3: TGTGCCAGCAGTTACGCGGGGTTGACCTACGAGCAGTACTTC.

The chain uses TRBV14 and TRBJ2-3, with D maybe TRBD2 (6 bases). The germline gives CDR1 SGHDN, CDR2 FVKESK. This CDR3 spans 16 amino acids. With 2 bases removed from V and 2 bases from J, the gap between germline ends came to 14 bases. CDR3 nucleotides: TGTGCCAGCAGCCAATTCGGGGGTTCTACCACAGATACGCAGTATTTT. Its translation is CASSQFGGSTTDTQYF.

The chain links TRBV27 to TRBJ1-2; 12 bases agree with TRBD1. V was pared by 6 bases and J by 7 bases, with 3 bases of the junction left unmatched. The CDR3 runs to 13 residues. Germline CDR1 MNHEY, CDR2 SMNVEV (reference sequence). CDR3 DNA sequence: TGTGCCAGCAGGGGACAGGGGGCTGCTGGCTACACCTTC. It codes for CASRGQGAAGYTF.

The V gene is TRBV28, the J gene TRBJ2-3; perhaps TRBD1 as D (5 bases). V was shortened by 2 bases and J by 11 bases, with 14 bases between the two germline ends. In germline, CDR1 is MDHEN, CDR2 SYDVKM. The CDR3 is 13 residues long. In nucleotides, the CDR3 is TGTGCCAGCAGTTTACCCCAGGGTTTTATGCAGTATTTT. It yields the protein CASSLPQGFMQYF. Full variable domain (rest looked up from reference TRBV28 and TRBJ2-3): DVKVTQSSRYLVKRTGEKVFLECVQDMDHENMFWYRQDPGLGLRLIYFSYDVKMKEKGDIPEGYSVSREKKERFSLILESASTNQTSMYLCASSLPQGFMQYFGPGTRLTVL.

The chain carries TRBV9 and TRBJ1-4, with 7 bases matching TRBD1. CDR1 SGDLS and CDR2 YYNGEE come from the germline V gene. CDR3 length equals 15 residues. J gave up 4 bases and V 2 bases, and 5 bases lay outside the gene matches. CDR3 protein: CASSVGQAFNEKLFF. In nucleotides, the CDR3 is TGTGCCAGCAGCGTTGGACAGGCCTTTAATGAAAAACTGTTTTTT.

This chain connects TRBV7-9 to TRBJ2-3; 11 bases agree with TRBD2. Per the germline V gene, CDR1 is SEHNR and CDR2 is FQNEAQ (reference sequence). With 0 bases clipped from V and 5 bases from J, the junction kept 13 bases outside the gene matches. The CDR3 has 19 residues. CDR3 region: CASSLASGGATEIVDTQYF. CDR3 bases: TGTGCCAGCAGCTTAGCTAGCGGGGGGGCCACAGAGATCGTAGATACGCAGTATTTT.

The CDR3 sequence: CASTPGGLGQETQYF. CDR3 DNA: TGTGCCAGCACCCCGGGGGGACTGGGGCAAGAGACCCAGTACTTC. V gene TRBV28 combines with J gene TRBJ2-5; TRBD2 aligns across 7 bases. The CDR3 covers 15 residues. Germline-derived CDR1 and CDR2 are MDHEN and SYDVKM. Losses at the gene ends were 7 bases for V and 2 bases for J; bases not matched to a gene: 10.

The chain uses TRBV27 and TRBJ2-1, with 10 nucleotides matching TRBD2. V shed 0 bases, J shed 4 bases, and the junction held 6 bases outside the gene matches. Germline CDR1 MNHEY, CDR2 SMNVEV (reference sequence). The CDR3 runs to 17 residues. The CDR3 DNA sequence: TGTGCCAGCAGTTTATCCCTTAGCGGGGGGCTTTACAATGAGCAGTTCTTC. Translating gives CASSLSLSGGLYNEQFF.

V usage is TRBV29-1 and J usage is TRBJ1-1; 10 bases align to TRBD1. The junction had 6 bases not matched to a gene; V was cut back by 6 bases and J by 2 bases. Germline V lookup: CDR1 SQVTM, CDR2 ANQGSEA. This CDR3 is built from 14 residues. Here the CDR3 DNA reads TGCAGCGTCAGTGGGGACAGGGGAAACACTGAAGCTTTCTTT. Amino acid sequence: CSVSGDRGNTEAFF.

The J gene is TRBJ2-1, the V gene TRBV11-2; 7 bases are a match to TRBD1. CDR1 is SGHAT, CDR2 FQNNGV, per germline. With 6 bases clipped from V and 6 bases from J, the junction kept 11 bases outside the gene matches. This CDR3 spans 15 amino acids. The CDR3 bases are TGTGCCAGCAGTACATCGACAGGGTTAGGCAATGAGCAGTTCTTC. Its translation is CASSTSTGLGNEQFF.

This chain uses TRBV5-1 with TRBJ2-1; D is uncertain. There are 13 residues in the CDR3. Trimming took off 0 bases at V and 3 bases at J, with 4 bases between the two ends. Germline V CDR1 and CDR2: SGHRS, YFSETQ. The CDR3 is CASSLGDYNEQFF. CDR3 nucleotide sequence: TGCGCCAGCAGCTTGGGAGACTACAATGAGCAGTTCTTC.

The chain links TRBV5-1 to TRBJ2-3, with 11 bases identical to TRBD2. The CDR3 runs to 18 residues. V was clipped by 5 bases and J by 4 bases; unmatched bases: 15. CDR1 and CDR2 from the germline V gene are SGHRS and YFSETQ. As DNA, the CDR3 is TGCGCCAGCAGGGAGAGTAGCGGGGGGGCCGATTCCGCAGATACGCAGTATTTT. This codes for CASRESSGGADSADTQYF.

The V and J genes are TRBV4-1 and TRBJ1-1, with TRBD1 as a possible D gene (5 bases). Germline CDR1 reads MGHRA; CDR2 reads YSYEKL. The CDR3 is made up of 15 amino acids. V shed 1 base and J shed 4 bases, with 13 bases lying between them. CDR3 nucleotides: TGCGCCAGCAGCCAAGTTGTCGACAGCGCCACTGAAGCTTTCTTT. This translates into CASSQVVDSATEAFF.

The rearrangement joins TRBV19 to TRBJ1-3; D is unresolved. The germline gives CDR1 LNHDA, CDR2 SQIVND (reference sequence). This CDR3 is built from 16 residues. V was clipped by 1 base and J by 0 bases, with 10 bases between them. The CDR3 protein is CASSIVATFSGNTIYF. DNA for the CDR3: TGTGCCAGTAGTATAGTGGCGACATTCTCTGGAAACACCATATATTTT.

The chain carries TRBV7-9 and TRBJ1-1; D is ambiguous. The CDR3 runs 15 residues. The ends were cut back, 5 bases at V and 4 bases at J, with 17 bases in the middle. Germline V gene data show CDR1 as SEHNR and CDR2 as FQNEAQ (reference sequence). For the CDR3, the DNA is TGTGCCAGCAGCCCGGCGGGATCCCTTTCCACTGAAGCTTTCTTT. Translated: CASSPAGSLSTEAFF.

J is TRBJ2-7 and V is TRBV12-3 or TRBV12-4, with D possibly matching TRBD2 (6 bases). Trimming pared 0 bases from V and 6 bases from J, leaving 6 bases between. The CDR3 sequence is 12 residues long. This CDR3 is CASSLAGGEQYF. The CDR3 DNA sequence: TGTGCCAGCAGTTTAGCCGGGGGCGAGCAGTACTTC.

The chain employs TRBV10-1 and TRBJ2-3; 10 nucleotides agree with TRBD2. Germline CDR1 reads WNHNN; CDR2 reads SYGVQD (reference sequence). The trim removed 4 bases at V and 9 bases at J, leaving 10 bases unmatched. CDR3 length: 15 amino acids. Here the CDR3 DNA reads TGCGCCAGCAGTGGCGGGCTAGCGGGGGTCCAAACGCAGTATTTT. It encodes CASSGGLAGVQTQYF.

CDR3 bases: TGTGCCAGTAGGGGGACAGGGCAAGAGACCCAGTACTTC. This sequence encodes CASRGTGQETQYF. The chain carries TRBV19 and TRBJ2-5, with 9 bases lining up with TRBD1. Unmatched junction bases numbered 1, after V lost 6 bases and J lost 2 bases. Germline values: CDR1 LNHDA, CDR2 SQIVND (reference sequence). This CDR3 is built from 13 residues.

The V call is TRBV9, the J call TRBJ1-2; 7 positions match TRBD1. Trimming took 3 bases from V and 4 from J; bases not matched to a gene: 9. The CDR3 runs 15 residues. Germline V gene data show CDR1 as SGDLS and CDR2 as YYNGEE. The CDR3 region has the DNA TGTGCCAGCAGCGCCGGGGACAGCTCTTCCTATGGCTACACCTTC. This sequence encodes CASSAGDSSSYGYTF.

The V and J genes are TRBV30 and TRBJ2-1, with TRBD2 matching over 7 bases. Germline V gives CDR1 GTSNPN, CDR2 SVGIG (reference sequence). This CDR3 is 15 amino acids long. V dropped 5 bases and J dropped 7; count of bases not matched to a gene: 14. DNA of the CDR3: TGTGCCTGGGACCAGGCGGGGGTGCCGGGAAATGAGCAGTTCTTC. The encoded protein is CAWDQAGVPGNEQFF. The full variable domain, rest sourced from reference TRBV30 and TRBJ2-1, is SQTIHQWPATLVQPVGSPLSLECTVEGTSNPNLYWYRQAAGRGLQLLFYSVGIGQISSEVPQNLSASRPQDRQFILSSKKLLLSDSGFYLCAWDQAGVPGNEQFFGPGTRLTVL.

The gene calls are TRBV3-1 (or the pseudogene TRBV3-2) and TRBJ1-1; 7 bases are shared with TRBD1. The CDR3 covers 14 residues. From germline, CDR1 is LGHDT and CDR2 YNNKEL (reference sequence). Unmatched junction bases numbered 2, after V lost 1 base and J lost 3 bases. DNA of the CDR3: TGTGCCAGCAGCCAAGCACAGGGGTACACTGAAGCTTTCTTT. Amino acid sequence: CASSQAQGYTEAFF.

The rearrangement uses TRBV12-5 and TRBJ2-3, with 7 bases aligning to TRBD2. Germline assignment: CDR1 LGHNT and CDR2 FRNRAP. The CDR3 spans 15 residues. V dropped 4 bases and J dropped 4; count of bases not matched to a gene: 8. CDR3 residues: CASGSLSGGADTQYF. In nucleotides, the CDR3 is TGTGCTAGTGGTTCTCTCTCGGGAGGCGCAGATACGCAGTATTTT. Together with reference TRBV12-5 and TRBJ2-3, the CDR3 gives the full variable domain: DARVTQTPRHKVTEMGQEVTMRCQPILGHNTVFWYRQTMMQGLELLAYFRNRAPLDDSGMPKDRFSAEMPDATLATLKIQPSEPRDSAVYFCASGSLSGGADTQYFGPGTRLTVL.

CDR3 bases: TGTGCCAGCAGGCCCTCACAGGGGGCATCCTACGAGCAGTACTTC. It translates to CASRPSQGASYEQYF. J is TRBJ2-7 and V is TRBV6-8, with 9 nucleotides matching TRBD1. The J segment lost 1 base and the V segment lost 6 bases, leaving 7 bases of the junction unmatched. The CDR3 loop spans 15 amino acids. CDR1 is MNHGY, CDR2 SAAAGT, per germline.

This clone showed up just once. The gene calls are TRBV19 and TRBJ2-4, with 10 positions matching TRBD1. CDR1 and CDR2 from the germline V gene are LNHDA and SQIVND (reference sequence). The CDR3 contains 15 residues. V shed 5 bases, J shed 4 bases, and the junction held 5 bases outside the gene matches. CDR3 loop: CASSFLGQGKNIQYF. In nucleotides, the CDR3 is TGTGCCAGTAGTTTCCTGGGACAGGGGAAAAACATTCAGTACTTC.